Listed here are 21 T cell receptor beta chains from one sample, sequenced in a study of blood T cell repertoires in COVID-19. Only in-frame clones appear in the TCRdb table, and some are missing; sequencing was by immunoSEQ multiplex PCR. The sample contains 120,000 to 150,000 clones, approximately 83% of which appear only once. Input material: peripheral blood. The receptor source for this set is a woman aged 55 to 70 with COVID-19, enrolled during active disease.

Details on this clone: At one end the junction does not follow the germline gene, possibly because of a read error. This rearrangement joins TRBV19 to TRBJ1-6, with 7 bases aligning to TRBD1. CDR3 length equals 13 residues. Germline V gene data show CDR1 as LNHDA and CDR2 as SQIVND (reference sequence). In nucleotides, the CDR3 is TGTGCCAGTAGTAAGGGGCCGACAGGGTATATGGACTTT. Its protein product is CASSKGPTGYMDF.

The V call is TRBV3-1 (or the pseudogene TRBV3-2), the J call TRBJ2-5; D possibly corresponds to TRBD1 (6 bases). The germline gives CDR1 LGHDT, CDR2 YNNKEL (reference sequence). Trimming took off 3 bases at V and 1 base at J, with 12 bases between the two ends. This CDR3 region has 15 residues. The CDR3 sequence: CASSHSRGSQETQYF. For the CDR3, the DNA is TGTGCCAGCAGCCATTCCAGGGGTTCCCAAGAGACCCAGTACTTC.

This chain connects TRBV4-1 to TRBJ1-5; 10 positions match TRBD1. Germline CDR1 reads MGHRA; CDR2 reads YSYEKL. This CDR3 contains 15 residues. Germline trimming cut 4 bases from V and 5 bases from J; bases unmatched to any gene: 5. This CDR3 reads CASSPGTGDYQPQHF. DNA of the CDR3: TGCGCCAGCAGCCCCGGGACAGGGGATTATCAGCCCCAGCATTTT.

The chain joins TRBV27 to TRBJ1-1, with D perhaps matching TRBD1 (6 bases). CDR1 and CDR2 from the germline V gene are MNHEY and SMNVEV (reference sequence). The V gene lost 5 bases and the J gene lost 1 base, with 14 bases spanning the gap. The length of the CDR3 is 15 residues. The CDR3 region is CASSPMTGSNTEAFF. CDR3 DNA sequence: TGTGCCAGCAGTCCTATGACAGGATCGAACACTGAAGCTTTCTTT.

This chain joins TRBV7-8 and TRBJ2-7; D is possibly TRBD2 (5 bases). V was shortened by 2 bases and J by 4 bases, with 12 bases between the two germline ends. The CDR3 contains 14 residues. Germline V lookup: CDR1 SGHVS, CDR2 FQNEAQ. CDR3 sequence reads: CASSLSMRAYEQYF. The CDR3 nucleotides read TGTGCCAGCAGCTTATCGATGAGGGCATACGAGCAGTACTTC.

V gene TRBV6-5 combines with J gene TRBJ1-1; 10 bases align to TRBD1. Unmatched junction bases numbered 4, after V lost 1 base and J lost 5 bases. Germline V CDR1 and CDR2: MNHEY, SVGAGI. CDR3 length equals 15 residues. CDR3 loop: CASSYLDRGYTEAFF. For the CDR3, the DNA is TGTGCCAGCAGTTACTTGGACAGGGGGTATACTGAAGCTTTCTTT.

This clone appeared a single time. This chain uses TRBV10-2 with TRBJ2-7; 8 positions agree with TRBD2. Germline V lookup: CDR1 WSHSY, CDR2 SAAADI. Losses at the gene ends were 7 bases for V and 2 bases for J; bases not matched to a gene: 4. The CDR3 runs 13 residues. CDR3 amino acids: CASNPGGAYEQYF. As DNA, the CDR3 is TGCGCCAGCAACCCGGGGGGGGCCTACGAGCAGTACTTC.

The V call is TRBV5-1, the J call TRBJ1-5, with D unresolved. CDR1 is SGHRS, CDR2 YFSETQ, per germline. CDR3 length: 15 amino acids. V gave up 0 bases and J gave up 3 bases, with 10 bases separating them. As DNA, the CDR3 is TGCGCCAGCAGCTTGGGAGGGTTGAACAATCAGCCCCAGCATTTT. Translating gives CASSLGGLNNQPQHF.

The V call is TRBV6-5, the J call TRBJ2-7, with 8 bases fitting TRBD1. The trim removed 5 bases at V and 1 base at J, leaving 4 bases unmatched. CDR1 MNHEY and CDR2 SVGAGI come from the germline V gene. The CDR3 is 14 residues long. CDR3 in amino acids: CASSNRDRSYEQYF. CDR3 coding DNA: TGTGCCAGCAGTAACCGGGACAGGTCCTACGAGCAGTACTTC.

This clone has a single count. The chain links TRBV5-1 to TRBJ2-2; 15 bases map to TRBD2. The CDR3 runs 20 residues. Looked up from germline, CDR1 is SGHRS and CDR2 is YFSETQ. V dropped 4 bases and J dropped 7; count of bases not matched to a gene: 17. The CDR3 is CASSPIDPGLAGGRFGELFF. CDR3 coding DNA: TGCGCCAGCAGCCCCATCGATCCGGGACTAGCGGGGGGCCGGTTCGGGGAGCTGTTTTTT.

The chain uses TRBV6-5 and TRBJ2-7; D is possibly TRBD2 (7 bases). V was pared by 6 bases and J by 7 bases, with 16 bases between. The CDR3 extends over 13 amino acids. Germline CDR1 MNHEY, CDR2 SVGAGI. CDR3 in DNA: TGTGCCAGCAGCCGTAACAGGGAGGGGGAGCAGTACTTC. As protein: CASSRNREGEQYF.

The chain couples TRBV5-1 to TRBJ1-1; no reliable D call. The V end lost 0 bases, the J end lost 4 bases, and 7 bases lay between the germline ends. The CDR3 has 13 amino acids. The germline CDR1 and CDR2 sequences are SGHRS and YFSETQ. This CDR3 is CASSLGAGTEAFF. The DNA of the CDR3 is TGCGCCAGCAGCTTGGGGGCGGGCACTGAAGCTTTCTTT.

The chain links TRBV7-2 to TRBJ2-3, with TRBD2 matching over 11 bases. Germline loops: CDR1 SGHTA, CDR2 FQGNSA. CDR3 length: 17 amino acids. The junction had 13 bases not matched to a gene; V was cut back by 5 bases and J by 6 bases. This chain's CDR3 is CASSLIAGGLGGDTQYF. CDR3 sequence (DNA): TGTGCCAGCAGCCTTATAGCGGGGGGGCTGGGCGGCGATACGCAGTATTTT.

The J gene is TRBJ1-3, the V gene TRBV9; no clear D gene. Germline-derived CDR1 and CDR2 are SGDLS and YYNGEE. The CDR3 loop spans 14 amino acids. The germline V and J ends were trimmed by 6 bases and 0 bases, with 10 bases remaining between them. The CDR3 DNA sequence: TGTGCCAGCAATCCTAATTACTCTGGAAACACCATATATTTT. Its protein is CASNPNYSGNTIYF.

The V call is TRBV19, the J call TRBJ1-3; unclear D gene. The CDR3 is 15 amino acids. Between the trimmed V and J ends, which lost 5 bases and 0 bases, there was a span of 11 bases. Germline loops: CDR1 LNHDA, CDR2 SQIVND (reference sequence). DNA for the CDR3: TGTGCCAGTAGTGCGCAGGCTCGCTCTGGAAACACCATATATTTT. Its protein is CASSAQARSGNTIYF.

This clone was seen just once. This chain connects TRBV7-6 to TRBJ1-1; 9 bases are shared with TRBD1. The CDR3 covers 16 residues. The germline V gene encodes CDR1 SGHVS and CDR2 FNYEAQ. Trimming cost V 1 base and J 4 bases; bases outside gene matches: 7. CDR3 nucleotide sequence: TGTGCCAGCAGCTTAGAAGGACAGGGGATGGCCACTGAAGCTTTCTTT. Translated, it gives CASSLEGQGMATEAFF.

This chain links TRBV19 with TRBJ1-2, with a weak D call TRBD1 (5 bases). Germline V gene lookup returns CDR1 LNHDA and CDR2 SQIVND (reference sequence). With 7 bases removed from V and 8 bases from J, the gap between germline ends came to 14 bases. This CDR3 has 12 amino acids. In DNA form, the CDR3 reads TGTGCCAGTACCACTGACAGAAGGGGCTACACCTTC. Translation gives CASTTDRRGYTF. The whole variable domain, remainder taken from reference TRBV19 and TRBJ1-2, is DGGITQSPKYLFRKEGQNVTLSCEQNLNHDAMYWYRQDPGQGLRLIYYSQIVNDFQKGDIAEGYSVSREKKESFPLTVTSAQKNPTAFYLCASTTDRRGYTFGSGTRLTVV.

The chain combines TRBV9 with TRBJ2-3, with D possibly TRBD2 on 6 matching bases. Germline V lookup: CDR1 SGDLS, CDR2 YYNGEE. The CDR3 extends over 18 amino acids. Between the trimmed V and J ends, which lost 0 bases and 2 bases, there was a span of 19 bases. The CDR3 sequence is CASSVGAGRSLITDTQYF. The CDR3 DNA sequence: TGTGCCAGCAGCGTAGGCGCGGGAAGGAGTCTGATCACAGATACGCAGTATTTT.

A few counts support this clone. This chain connects TRBV9 to TRBJ1-4; D may be TRBD1 (6 bases). Between the trimmed V and J ends, which lost 4 bases and 5 bases, there was a span of 12 bases. This CDR3 comprises 14 residues. The germline V gene has CDR1 SGDLS and CDR2 YYNGEE. The CDR3 protein is CASSSGVTNEKLFF. The DNA for the CDR3 is TGTGCCAGCAGCTCAGGGGTTACAAATGAAAAACTGTTTTTT.

This clone was observed a few times. The chain uses TRBV6-5 and TRBJ1-2; 7 bases are shared with TRBD1. The CDR3 totals 14 residues. Per the germline V gene, CDR1 is MNHEY and CDR2 is SVGAGI. The trim removed 5 bases at V and 2 bases at J, leaving 5 bases unmatched. This CDR3 reads CASSKGTENYGYTF. In nucleotides, the CDR3 is TGTGCCAGCAGTAAGGGGACAGAGAACTATGGCTACACCTTC.

The chain carries TRBV11-2 and TRBJ1-3; 7 nucleotides align to TRBD1. With 1 base clipped from V and 1 base from J, the junction kept 10 bases outside the gene matches. CDR1 SGHAT and CDR2 FQNNGV come from the germline V gene. CDR3 length: 18 residues. CDR3 sequence (DNA): TGTGCCAGCAGCTTAGGCCTCGGGACAGTGGTTTCTGGAAACACCATATATTTT. This encodes CASSLGLGTVVSGNTIYF.